The 19 T cell receptor beta chains below all came from one sample that was sequenced in a study of OX40 agonist ivuxolimab in advanced cancers. Method: immunoSEQ multiplex PCR; TCRdb's copy keeps in-frame clones and lacks some. The sample holds roughly 36,000 clones; about 70% are singletons and the top ten take roughly 19%. The specimen comprised CD4+ or CD8+ T cells sorted from blood, sampled in a trial of the OX40 agonist ivuxolimab. The receptors derive from an adult with an advanced solid tumor such as melanoma, head and neck, liver or kidney cancer.

The rearrangement joins TRBV6-5 to TRBJ1-4; tentative D call: TRBD1 (6 bases). This CDR3 is built from 14 residues. The germline V gene encodes CDR1 MNHEY and CDR2 SVGAGI. Trimming removed 0 bases at V and 7 bases at J, with 9 bases between. The CDR3 is CASSYSRGAEKLFF. The DNA for the CDR3 is TGTGCCAGCAGTTACTCCCGGGGGGCTGAAAAACTGTTTTTT.

The chain recombines TRBV6-1 with TRBJ2-1; 8 nucleotides align to TRBD1. The CDR3 has 15 amino acids. After removal of 3 bases from V and 5 bases from J, the junction contained 6 bases not matched to a gene. Germline values: CDR1 MNHNS, CDR2 SASEGT. The CDR3 reads CASSDRQGRDNEQFF. The CDR3, as DNA: TGTGCCAGCAGTGACCGACAGGGGCGGGACAATGAGCAGTTCTTC.

V is TRBV4-2 and J is TRBJ1-5; D ambiguous. This CDR3 has 15 amino acids. The germline CDR1 and CDR2 sequences are LGHNA and YNFKEQ. V lost 2 bases and J lost 0, with 8 bases in between. The CDR3 DNA reads TGTGCCAGCAGCCAAACAGAGTATAGCAATCAGCCCCAGCATTTT. Encoded protein: CASSQTEYSNQPQHF.

This chain joins TRBV30 and TRBJ1-1; D gene ambiguous. Trimming cost V 4 bases and J 2 bases, with 14 bases left between them. The length of the CDR3 is 14 residues. Germline V lookup: CDR1 GTSNPN, CDR2 SVGIG (reference sequence). The CDR3 DNA reads TGTGCCTGGACTACGACTCGGGTAAACACTGAAGCTTTCTTT. Encoded protein: CAWTTTRVNTEAFF.

V gene TRBV6-1 combines with J gene TRBJ2-3, with TRBD2 matching over 13 bases. CDR3 length equals 17 residues. V shed 1 base, J shed 5 bases, and the junction held 6 bases outside the gene matches. The germline gives CDR1 MNHNS, CDR2 SASEGT. Written as DNA, the CDR3 is TGTGCCAGCAGTGAAGGACTAGCGGGGGGTCTCTTAGATACGCAGTATTTT. Its protein is CASSEGLAGGLLDTQYF.

This rearrangement joins TRBV6-1 to TRBJ1-2; D ambiguous. Trimming took 2 bases from V and 5 from J, leaving 9 bases between them. Per the germline V gene, CDR1 is MNHNS and CDR2 is SASEGT. There are 13 residues in the CDR3. CDR3 nucleotides: TGTGCCAGCAGTGAATACCAGAGATATGGCTACACCTTC. Residues: CASSEYQRYGYTF.

The J gene is TRBJ1-2, the V gene TRBV9; 9 nucleotides align to TRBD1. With 3 bases clipped from V and 3 bases from J, the junction kept 3 bases outside the gene matches. Germline CDR1 is SGDLS and CDR2 is YYNGEE. The CDR3 totals 14 residues. The CDR3 region is CASSGTGEYYGYTF. CDR3 sequence (DNA): TGTGCCAGCAGCGGGACAGGGGAATACTATGGCTACACCTTC.

The sample holds a few counts of this clone. The J gene is TRBJ2-5, the V gene TRBV25-1, with 13 bases lining up with TRBD2. After removal of 1 base from V and 4 bases from J, the junction contained 6 bases not matched to a gene. Per the germline V gene, CDR1 is MGHDK and CDR2 is SYGVNS. CDR3 length: 17 amino acids. The CDR3: CASSELRLAGGGETQYF. The CDR3 DNA reads TGTGCCAGCAGTGAATTACGACTAGCGGGGGGTGGAGAGACCCAGTACTTC.

The chain links TRBV7-9 to TRBJ1-2; D is perhaps TRBD1 (5 bases). V dropped 1 base and J dropped 3 bases, with 15 bases sitting between them. Per the germline V gene, CDR1 is SEHNR and CDR2 is FQNEAQ (reference sequence). CDR3 length equals 16 residues. For the CDR3, the DNA is TGTGCCAGCAGCTTAGGGGGCTCGGCCGGTGACTATGGCTACACCTTC. Protein: CASSLGGSAGDYGYTF.

The chain is built from TRBV9 and TRBJ2-2, with 7 bases matching TRBD2. In germline, CDR1 is SGDLS, CDR2 YYNGEE. Losses at the gene ends were 5 bases for V and 8 bases for J; bases not matched to a gene: 15. This CDR3 comprises 16 residues. CDR3 amino acids: CASSYPSGAGGGELFF. The CDR3 region has the DNA TGTGCCAGCAGTTATCCCAGCGGGGCCGGTGGGGGGGAGCTGTTTTTT.

This clone was seen once. This chain uses TRBV2 with TRBJ1-1; D unclear. Germline CDR1 is SNHLY and CDR2 is FYNNEI. CDR3 length: 13 residues. Trimming stripped 2 bases from V and 5 bases from J, with 9 bases between. Here the CDR3 DNA reads TGTGCCAGCAGTGAAAAGTTGGGGACTGAAGCTTTCTTT. Translated, it gives CASSEKLGTEAFF.

This clone is medium-sized (0.01 to 0.1%) within its sample. This rearrangement joins TRBV5-1 to TRBJ1-1; D is perhaps TRBD1 (5 bases). Germline CDR1 is SGHRS and CDR2 is YFSETQ. Trimming took 2 bases from V and 1 from J, leaving 9 bases between them. This CDR3 comprises 14 residues. Here the CDR3 reads CASSLSQGNTEAFF. Here the CDR3 DNA reads TGCGCCAGCAGCTTATCCCAGGGGAACACTGAAGCTTTCTTT. Full variable domain (remainder filled in from reference TRBV5-1 and TRBJ1-1): KAGVTQTPRYLIKTRGQQVTLSCSPISGHRSVSWYQQTPGQGLQFLFEYFSETQRNKGNFPGRFSGRQFSNSRSEMNVSTLELGDSALYLCASSLSQGNTEAFFGQGTRLTVV.

By share, this clone counts as medium-sized. The chain carries TRBV7-3 and TRBJ1-1, with D possibly TRBD1 on 5 matching bases. The germline gives CDR1 SGHTA, CDR2 FQGTGA. The V and J ends lost 1 base and 5 bases respectively, with 14 bases between them. The CDR3 length is 15 residues. The CDR3 DNA follows: TGTGCCAGCAGCTTAATCTTGGTAGGGGAAACTGAAGCTTTCTTT. Translated: CASSLILVGETEAFF.

The sample holds one count of this clone. The rearrangement uses TRBV11-3 and TRBJ2-6; D uncertain. Germline CDR1 and CDR2: SGHNT and YENEEA. Trimming shortened V by 3 bases and J by 2 bases, and 2 bases separated the two germline ends. This CDR3 contains 13 residues. The CDR3 DNA reads TGTGCCAGCAGCTTCCCTGGGGCCAACGTCCTGACTTTC. Its protein product is CASSFPGANVLTF.

This chain uses TRBV5-1 with TRBJ2-3; no firm D call. Germline CDR1 and CDR2: SGHRS and YFSETQ. This CDR3 is built from 14 residues. Trimming cost V 6 bases and J 4 bases, with 15 bases left between them. The CDR3, as DNA: TGCGCCAGCACCCCCTCTCCATTCCCAGATACGCAGTATTTT. Amino acid sequence: CASTPSPFPDTQYF.

The chain combines TRBV7-2 with TRBJ1-1; D not resolved. Between the trimmed V and J ends, which lost 5 bases and 0 bases, there was a span of 16 bases. The germline CDR1 and CDR2 sequences are SGHTA and FQGNSA. The length of the CDR3 is 16 residues. The CDR3, as DNA: TGTGCCAGCAGCCCGGGGAGCAGGAGAATGAACACTGAAGCTTTCTTT. Its protein is CASSPGSRRMNTEAFF.

The genes are TRBV9 and TRBJ2-5, with a possible D match to TRBD2 (5 bases). Per germline, CDR1 SGDLS and CDR2 YYNGEE. CDR3 size: 13 residues. The germline V and J ends were trimmed by 0 bases and 11 bases, with 14 bases remaining between them. CDR3: CASSVGDSGEQYF. The DNA for the CDR3 is TGTGCCAGCAGCGTAGGGGATTCTGGGGAGCAGTACTTC.

V is TRBV15 and J is TRBJ1-5, with D hard to call. Deletions cut 3 bases from V and 14 bases from J, with 14 bases between. The germline V gene encodes CDR1 LNHNV and CDR2 YYDKDF (reference sequence). The CDR3 is 12 amino acids. The DNA for the CDR3 is TGTGCCACCAGCAGCCCCAGAGGTGGAGAGCATTTT. Protein product: CATSSPRGGEHF.

This clone has more than one count but fewer than ten. This chain joins TRBV11-2 and TRBJ2-1; 7 positions agree with TRBD2. In germline, CDR1 is SGHAT, CDR2 FQNNGV. V was pared by 5 bases and J by 1 base, with 5 bases of the junction left unmatched. The CDR3 extends over 15 amino acids. The CDR3: CASSRGRGSYNEQFF. CDR3 coding DNA: TGTGCCAGCAGCCGCGGGCGGGGGTCCTACAATGAGCAGTTCTTC.